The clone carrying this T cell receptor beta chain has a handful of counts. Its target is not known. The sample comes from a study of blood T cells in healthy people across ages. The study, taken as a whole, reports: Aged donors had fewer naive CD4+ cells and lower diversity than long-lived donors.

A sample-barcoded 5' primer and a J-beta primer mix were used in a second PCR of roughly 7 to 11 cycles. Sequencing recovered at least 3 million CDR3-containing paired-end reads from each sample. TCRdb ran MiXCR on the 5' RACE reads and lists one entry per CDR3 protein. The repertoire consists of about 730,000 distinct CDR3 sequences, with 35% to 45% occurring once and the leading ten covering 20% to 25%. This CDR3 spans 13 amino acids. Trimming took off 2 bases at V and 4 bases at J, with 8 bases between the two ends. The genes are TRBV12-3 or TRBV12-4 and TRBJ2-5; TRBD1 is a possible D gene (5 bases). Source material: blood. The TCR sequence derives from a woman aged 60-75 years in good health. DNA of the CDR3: TGTGCCAGCAGTTTACAGGGTAGAGAGACCCAGTACTTC. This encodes CASSLQGRETQYF.